This T cell receptor (beta chain) was profiled in a study of blood T cell repertoires in COVID-19. Study-wide background: Both acute and convalescent COVID-19 samples were obtained from the United States, Italy and Spain.

The CDR3 totals 15 residues. V was clipped by 3 bases and J by 3 bases; unmatched bases: 6. Per the germline V gene, CDR1 is MGHDK and CDR2 is SYGVNS. In the authors' methods: Researchers report that nucleated cell counts were estimated from reference gene primer amplification. Sequenced by immunoSEQ multiplex PCR; TCRdb stores in-frame clones only, minus some. V and J calls and clone size follow that table, whereas D and trimming were derived from the DNA. This sample carries 30,000 or so clones, 80% to 90% of them seen once, and the ten largest clones take roughly 4%. The sequenced sample was peripheral blood. This receptor was identified in a human donor in a cohort sampled during active COVID-19. The rearrangement uses TRBV25-1 and TRBJ2-5; TRBD1 matches at 8 bases. This CDR3 reads CASSDLDRDKETQYF. CDR3 DNA sequence: TGTGCCAGCAGTGACTTGGACAGGGACAAAGAGACCCAGTACTTC.